This T cell receptor (beta chain) was captured in a study of shared clonotypes between healthy human individuals (TCRdb year 2020). With regard to the full study: The cohort included three men and a couple of women between 18 and 49 years of age. Libraries were prepared and TCR repertoires were sequenced by different laboratories using diverse techniques, in order to increase sequencing depth and limit assay-specific biases. For each donor, three plates each were used for CD4 naive and CD4 memory, two plates were used for CD8 naive, and one plate was used for CD8 memory. The study deeply sequenced blood TCR repertoires of about five healthy adults to estimate repertoire size and the extent of clonotype sharing between individuals. Each donor's leukapheresis produced roughly between roughly 0.85 and 9 billion PBMCs. What the work shows at the level of the full study, not this receptor alone: Sharing across a few donors was observed for roughly 5% of naive CD4, 3.5% of naive CD8, 2.3% of memory CD4, and around 0.42% of memory CD8 clonotypes. Pairwise subsampling indicated that sequencing depth was expected to affect the degree of clonotype sharing among donors. Even with the large sequencing depth, rarefaction of the sorted-subset datasets indicated that sequencing was incomplete. Estimated clonotype richness was generally larger for naive than for memory subsets. Because the study included a small number of donors, the genetic and exposure-history diversity represented was limited. Sampling was restricted to blood, and TCR repertoires in tissues likely differ from the TCR repertoires found in blood. Clonotypes shared by all four sorted-subset donors showed higher generation probabilities than non-shared clonotypes.

The CDR3 sequence holds 16 residues, the cysteine and phenylalanine included. Only the CDR3 region is kept as DNA, spanning 48 bases read in frame from base 1. V loses 1 base, J loses 1 base, and the germline ends lie 10 bases apart. The germline V gene provides CDR1 MNHEY and CDR2 SVGAGI. TCR CDR3 regions were amplified from genomic DNA by multiplex PCR using the deep immunoSEQ assay. For each cell subset, the extracted genomic DNA was distributed evenly across all wells of several immunoSEQ 96-well plates, and each plate served as one replicate. For sorted subsets, each replicate PCR was loaded with around 220 ng genomic DNA, equivalent to 30,000 or so T cell genomes. Purified libraries were quantified with a Qubit 3.0 fluorometer, sized on a Bioanalyzer 2100, and re-quantified with the KAPA Library Quantification kit. Every immunoSEQ 96-well plate was sequenced on a dedicated single-read 150-cycle Illumina NextSeq 550 flow cell. The authors' pipeline ran thus. The immunoSEQ output contained only junctional sequences without quality scores, so filtering could not match that applied to full-length reads. To assign V/J genes and CDR3, sequences were annotated against IMGT germline references using PyIR, a Python wrapper for IgBLAST v1.9. Reads with weak V/J assignments (E-value above 1e-6), missing CDR3, stop codons, out-of-frame junctions, or ambiguous translated residues were removed. V3J clonotypes were defined as sequences sharing the same inferred V gene, J gene, and CDR3 amino acid sequence. The percentage overlap between two repertoires was calculated by dividing the number of shared unique clonotypes by the size of the smaller repertoire. RTK rarefaction, the Chao1 estimator, and Recon v2.1 estimates of unobserved clonotypes were used to assess repertoire richness. Generation probabilities for all TCRbeta clonotypes obtained by the gDNA method from a few donors were computed using OLGA. Here the immuneACCESS table is served through TCRdb, limited to in-frame sequences with V and J called. Missing clones are a known gap in these copies; in checked studies unresolved V genes cover under half, and the rest lacks a known reason. The V and J calls and clone size come from that table; D and trimming were worked out from the DNA. The table for this sample lists about a million clones; roughly 80% of them were counted only once. About 0.89% of the sample comes from the top ten.

About this clone: What antigen it recognizes has not been identified. Base qualities are not provided; no much larger clone lies one nucleotide away.

The donors were healthy, HIV-negative adults who had no recently reported acute infections or vaccinations. All donors were Caucasian adults living in Nashville, Tennessee, USA. CD4+ T cells were enriched through magnetic negative selection, after which naive cells were positively selected on CD45RA and the remaining negative fraction served as the memory subset. Blood was obtained by leukapheresis, after which PBMCs were separated by Ficoll-Histopaque density gradient centrifugation and cryopreserved in liquid nitrogen vapor phase. Purity and quantity of every magnetically sorted T cell population were checked by analytical flow cytometry. Each sorted fraction had its genomic DNA isolated and then quantified by UV absorbance on a Nanodrop 2000c.

This sequence was found in a man aged 18 to 29 in good health. Some clones in this sample may be carry-over from other donors' samples. The rearranged chain carries TRBV6-5 and TRBJ2-2, with the D gene not confidently named. Sequenced input: memory CD4+ T cells from PBMCs. The cell subset or site label for this specimen denotes: CD45RA-negative fraction. The DNA sequence is as follows: TGTGCCAGCAGTTACTGGCTGCCCCTGAACACCGGGGAGCTGTTTTTT. This codes for CASSYWLPLNTGELFF.